The following is a T cell receptor (beta chain) sequence with its context. This record belongs to a study of blood T cell repertoires in COVID-19. In the authors' workflow: Estimates of nucleated cell counts were drawn from the amplification of reference gene primers. Measured with immunoSEQ multiplex PCR; TCRdb has only the in-frame clones, and not every one. Clone size and the V and J calls come from that table; the DNA yielded D and trimming. The sample has about 240,000 clones; about 80% are singletons. Per germline, CDR1 GTSNPN and CDR2 SVGIG (reference sequence). The CDR3 totals 14 residues. Trimming cost V 4 bases and J 4 bases, with 14 bases left between them.

The sample was peripheral blood. The chain carries TRBV30 and TRBJ1-3; D uncertain. This clonotype originated in a woman older than 75 with acute or convalescent COVID-19. CDR3 amino acids: CAWKSKRLGNTIYF. The CDR3 bases are TGTGCCTGGAAGAGCAAGCGTCTAGGAAACACCATATATTTT.